This T cell receptor (beta chain) is drawn from a study of technical replicates of blood from a handful of donors. The length of the CDR3 is 16 residues. Looked up from germline, CDR1 is SNHLY and CDR2 is FYNNEI. V gave up 3 bases and J gave up 4 bases; unmatched junction bases: 3. Some clones are missing from TCRdb's copy, which holds only in-frame ones; the method was immunoSEQ multiplex PCR. The sample includes 55,000 to 60,000 clones, 93% of them seen just once. This sequence originates from a human donor in good health. Some clones in this sample may be carry-over from other donors' samples. The sequencing sample was made of PBMCs. This chain uses TRBV2 with TRBJ1-6; 10 bases agree with TRBD1. CDR3 in DNA: TGTGCCAGCAGTGAGGGGACAGGGGCTTATAATTCACCCCTCCACTTT. It encodes CASSEGTGAYNSPLHF. Drawing the rest from reference TRBV2 and TRBJ1-6, the complete variable domain is EPEVTQTPSHQVTQMGQEVILRCVPISNHLYFYWYRQILGQKVEFLVSFYNNEISEKSEIFDDQFSVERPDGSNFTLKIRSTKLEDSAMYFCASSEGTGAYNSPLHFGNGTRLTVT.